This TCR beta chain was found in a study of tumor and adjacent non-tumor tissue in lung cancer. As for the study in general: Samples averaged roughly 4.4 million productive TCRbeta reads each. Broader study findings: TCR diversity was significantly greater in tumor than normal lung tissue.

TCRbeta libraries were built with three rounds of nested PCR, modified from ARM-PCR. TCRdb ran MiXCR on the multiplex PCR reads and lists one entry per CDR3 protein. The repertoire consists of about 67,000 distinct CDR3 sequences, with more than 75% occurring once and the leading ten covering 40% to 45%. Trimming left V 2 bases short and J 3 bases short, with 7 bases between. This CDR3 has 13 amino acids. Looked up from germline, CDR1 is MDHEN and CDR2 is SYDVKM. This sample's RNA came from whole unsorted tissue. The normal lung tissue was taken more than 3 cm from the tumor edge. This clonotype has a count of ten or more. Antigen specificity is unknown.

The V call is TRBV28, the J call TRBJ1-2; D is ambiguous. The clonotype comes from a man in his fifties or sixties with non-small cell lung cancer. Specimen: distant non-tumor lung tissue. The CDR3 loop is CASSLNSYYGYTF. The DNA of the CDR3 is TGTGCCAGCAGTTTAAATTCCTACTATGGCTACACCTTC.